Included here is one T cell receptor beta chain sequence, with context. Sequencing was performed with immunoSEQ multiplex PCR; in TCRdb, only in-frame clones are kept and a portion is missing. The table includes 150,000 to 200,000 clones, around nine tenths detected once. The source of the sample is a study of blood T cell repertoires in COVID-19. On the study more broadly: Italy, Spain and the United States were the sources of the convalescent and acute COVID-19 samples.

CDR1 is KGHSH and CDR2 is LQKENI in the germline V gene. The ends were cut back, 3 bases at V and 8 bases at J, with 22 bases in the middle. The CDR3 is 16 residues long. The sequence was obtained from a man aged 70-80 years with acute or convalescent COVID-19. Sequencing input: peripheral blood. The chain combines TRBV18 with TRBJ1-2; D is unclear. The CDR3 region is CASSPPGRVYSKGYTF. CDR3 bases: TGTGCCAGCTCACCTCCCGGGCGGGTTTATTCTAAAGGCTACACCTTC.